Shown below are 16 T cell receptor beta chains from a single sample sequenced in a study of neurological immune-mediated disorders. TCRdb used MiXCR to reprocess the 5' RACE reads, holding one entry per CDR3 protein. Found here are around 37,000 distinct CDR3 sequences, roughly 14% of them singletons; the top ten hold 25% to 30%. The sequencing sample was made of PBMCs. These receptors were collected from a woman between 45 and 65 years old with HTLV-1-associated myelopathy (HAM/TSP).

The gene calls are TRBV5-1 and TRBJ2-1; 9 nucleotides line up with TRBD1. Germline CDR1 is SGHRS and CDR2 is YFSETQ. The CDR3 covers 15 residues. CDR3 protein: CSTNPGTGTYNEQFF. CDR3 sequence (DNA): TGCTCCACAAACCCTGGGACAGGGACATACAATGAGCAGTTCTTC. The complete variable domain, with remaining parts taken from reference TRBV5-1 and TRBJ2-1, reads KAGVTQTPRYLIKTRGQQVTLSCSPISGHRSVSWYQQTPGQGLQFLFEYFSETQRNKGNFPGRFSGRQFSNSRSEMNVSTLELGDSALYLCSTNPGTGTYNEQFFGPGTRLTVL.

This clonotype has at least ten counts. The rearrangement joins TRBV3-1 to TRBJ1-1; D not certain. V shed 0 bases and J shed 5 bases, with 1 base lying between them. The CDR3 spans 11 residues. CDR1 and CDR2 (germline): LGHDT, YNNKEL (reference sequence). The CDR3 bases are TGTGCCAGCAGCCAAGAAACTGAAGCTTTCTTT. Translated: CASSQETEAFF.

Regarding this clonotype: The junction departs from germline at one end; a sequencing error may be responsible. For the CDR3, the DNA is TGTGCCAGCGGCTTAAAGACAGGGGGAAAATGCTACACCTTC. This gives the protein CASGLKTGGKCYTF. The chain couples TRBV7-2 to TRBJ1-2, with TRBD1 identical over 9 bases. This CDR3 region has 14 residues. Germline V gene lookup returns CDR1 SGHTA and CDR2 FQGNSA.

The CDR3 loop is CASSSSLGPTNSGNTIYF. CDR3 nucleotide sequence: TGTGCCAGCAGCTCGAGCTTGGGACCGACCAACTCTGGAAACACCATATATTTT. V gene TRBV7-2 combines with J gene TRBJ1-3, with D possibly TRBD1 on 5 matching bases. This CDR3 is 18 amino acids long. V was pared by 4 bases and J by 0 bases, with 19 bases between. Germline values: CDR1 SGHTA, CDR2 FQGNSA.

This clonotype was seen ten or more times. The chain uses TRBV7-6 and TRBJ2-3; 7 bases match TRBD2. V dropped 2 bases and J dropped 2; count of bases not matched to a gene: 4. CDR3 length: 15 amino acids. Looked up from germline, CDR1 is SGHVS and CDR2 is FNYEAQ. DNA of the CDR3: TGTGCCAGCAGCTTACTAGCGGCTTCCACAGATACGCAGTATTTT. This sequence encodes CASSLLAASTDTQYF.

This clonotype is medium-sized by share. J is TRBJ1-6 and V is TRBV5-1; 9 bases agree with TRBD1. Trimming removed 5 bases from V and 7 bases from J; junction bases left unmatched: 7. Per germline, CDR1 SGHRS and CDR2 YFSETQ. This CDR3 region has 15 residues. In DNA, the CDR3 is TGCGCCAGCAGTCTCGACAGGGGGACCAATTCACCCCTCCACTTT. The encoded protein is CASSLDRGTNSPLHF.

This clonotype was detected ten times or more. The junction differs from germline at one of its ends, possibly a read error. The chain uses TRBV5-1 and TRBJ1-1, with unresolved D. CDR3 length: 14 amino acids. Germline lookup yields CDR1 SGHRS and CDR2 YFSETQ. The CDR3: CASSLKEGRTEALF. In DNA, the CDR3 is TGCGCCAGCAGCTTGAAGGAGGGTAGAACTGAAGCTTTATTT.

This clonotype was observed at least ten times. The chain employs TRBV4-3 and TRBJ2-7; 11 nucleotides match TRBD2. V lost 0 bases and J lost 4; bases outside the gene matches: 8. There are 17 residues in the CDR3. CDR1 and CDR2 from the germline V gene are LGHNA and YSLEER. Here the CDR3 DNA reads TGCGCCAGCAGCCAAGACCCCACTAGCGGGGGTTTATACGAGCAGTACTTC. Its translation: CASSQDPTSGGLYEQYF.

There are many counts of this clonotype. The genes are TRBV9 and TRBJ2-1; the match to TRBD1 covers 11 bases. The junction had 2 bases not matched to a gene; V was cut back by 3 bases and J by 3 bases. The CDR3 is made up of 15 amino acids. Germline loops: CDR1 SGDLS, CDR2 YYNGEE. For the CDR3, the DNA is TGTGCCAGCAGCGATGGGACAGGGGGCTACAATGAGCAGTTCTTC. Protein product: CASSDGTGGYNEQFF.

This clonotype was observed many times. The rearrangement uses TRBV5-1 and TRBJ1-6; a weak D match, TRBD1 (5 bases). Germline CDR1 SGHRS, CDR2 YFSETQ. V gave up 2 bases and J gave up 5 bases, with 8 bases separating them. The length of the CDR3 is 14 residues. The DNA of the CDR3 is TGCGCCAGCAGCTTTGGGACGGATAATTCACCCCTCCACTTT. This encodes CASSFGTDNSPLHF.

In its sample, this clonotype was seen a few times. The chain has TRBV5-1 and TRBJ1-4; D is unclear. Trimming stripped 4 bases from V and 4 bases from J, with 14 bases between. Germline V gene lookup returns CDR1 SGHRS and CDR2 YFSETQ. The CDR3 spans 15 residues. The CDR3 protein is CASSTGRRVNEKLFF. Written as DNA, the CDR3 is TGCGCCAGCAGCACCGGGCGAAGGGTTAATGAAAAACTGTTTTTT.

The gene calls are TRBV12-3 or TRBV12-4 and TRBJ2-3; D is ambiguous. The CDR3 runs 12 residues. V was clipped by 5 bases and J by 2 bases, with 5 bases between them. The CDR3 nucleotides read TGTGCCAGCAGTCTCGACACAGATACGCAGTATTTT. Protein: CASSLDTDTQYF.

This clonotype appeared many times. This chain connects TRBV6-2 or TRBV6-3 to TRBJ1-2, with 7 bases that match TRBD1. Looked up from germline, CDR1 is MNHEY and CDR2 is SVGEGT. V lost 3 bases and J lost 2; bases outside the gene matches: 6. The length of the CDR3 is 15 residues. The CDR3 region is CASSYLTGRNYGYTF. The DNA of the CDR3 is TGTGCCAGCAGTTATCTGACAGGGAGGAACTATGGCTACACCTTC.

This clonotype was counted many times. J is TRBJ2-3 and V is TRBV7-2, with TRBD1 as a possible D gene (8 bases). Germline loops: CDR1 SGHTA, CDR2 FQGNSA. CDR3 length: 16 amino acids. Deletions cut 5 bases from V and 0 bases from J, with 15 bases between. The CDR3 DNA sequence: TGTGCCAGCAGCCCCACAGGGGGGGTGAGCACAGATACGCAGTATTTT. It translates to CASSPTGGVSTDTQYF.

The chain has TRBV20-1 and TRBJ2-3; TRBD2 aligns across 14 bases. Germline V gene sequence: CDR1 DFQATT, CDR2 SNEGSKA (reference sequence). The CDR3 contains 15 residues. V trimming: 6 bases; J trimming: 4 bases; junction bases outside the gene matches: 6. CDR3 sequence: CSAQGLAGAPDTQYF. In DNA form, the CDR3 reads TGCAGTGCCCAGGGACTAGCGGGGGCCCCAGATACGCAGTATTTT.

There are many counts of this clonotype. CDR3 sequence: CASSQESKSYNEQFF. The CDR3, as DNA: TGCGCCAGCAGCCAAGAGTCCAAGTCCTACAATGAGCAGTTCTTC. The chain has TRBV4-3 and TRBJ2-1; D is uncertain. Trimming cost V 0 bases and J 1 base, with 7 bases left between them. In germline, CDR1 is LGHNA, CDR2 YSLEER. The CDR3 runs 15 residues.